One and the same sample provided the 26 T cell receptor beta chains below, sequenced in a study of long-term antiretroviral therapy in people with HIV. Survey level was the resolution at which the v3.0 immunoSEQ assay ran. TCRdb's copy holds only in-frame clones and misses some; the assay was immunoSEQ multiplex PCR. The data hold around 16,000 clones, with 81% observed a single time. The sample here was unsorted PBMCs, taken around 1.3 years before starting antiretroviral therapy. These TCRs come from a man between 25 and 39 years old with HIV.

The genes are TRBV6-6 and TRBJ2-7, with D possibly being TRBD2 (5 bases). The CDR3 consists of 13 residues. Germline lookup yields CDR1 MNHNY and CDR2 SVGAGI (reference sequence). Trimming stripped 4 bases from V and 3 bases from J, with 10 bases between. The CDR3 spells CASSFGGLYEQYF. CDR3 nucleotide sequence: TGTGCCAGCAGTTTTGGCGGGCTCTACGAGCAGTACTTC.

The chain uses TRBV2 and TRBJ1-5, with a possible D match to TRBD1 (6 bases). Per germline, CDR1 SNHLY and CDR2 FYNNEI. Trimming took off 5 bases at V and 1 base at J, with 12 bases between the two ends. CDR3 size: 15 residues. The CDR3 DNA is TGTGCCAGCAGTCCGCCAGGGGTAAGCAATCAGCCCCAGCATTTT. Encoded protein: CASSPPGVSNQPQHF.

This clone was recorded a few times. The genes are TRBV7-6 and TRBJ1-2; D gene uncertain. Looked up from germline, CDR1 is SGHVS and CDR2 is FNYEAQ. The CDR3 totals 14 residues. Trimming removed 1 base at V and 8 bases at J, with 14 bases between. CDR3 sequence reads: CASSLVGGPEGYTF. The CDR3, as DNA: TGTGCCAGCAGCTTAGTAGGTGGGCCCGAAGGCTACACCTTC.

The chain links TRBV5-4 to TRBJ2-1; D is tentatively TRBD1 or TRBD2 (5 bases each). Germline loops: CDR1 SGHNT, CDR2 YYREEE (reference sequence). This CDR3 contains 16 residues. V was pared by 4 bases and J by 7 bases, with 21 bases between. The CDR3 region has the DNA TGTGCCAGCAGCCAATCCGGGACCCGTCCTACGAATGAGCAGTTCTTC. This gives the protein CASSQSGTRPTNEQFF.

This clone appeared a few times. The CDR3 nucleotides read TGTGCCAGCAGCCAAGTCCAGCCTTCGGGGGGCTCAGTAAACACCATATATTTT. This codes for CASSQVQPSGGSVNTIYF. J is TRBJ1-3 and V is TRBV4-2, with a possible D match to TRBD1 (6 bases). The V and J ends lost 1 base and 6 bases respectively, with 22 bases between them. The CDR3 consists of 18 residues. Per the germline V gene, CDR1 is LGHNA and CDR2 is YNFKEQ.

The CDR3 loop reads CASSLGQGMGSQPQHF. CDR3 DNA: TGTGCCAGCAGCCTGGGACAGGGGATGGGAAGTCAGCCCCAGCATTTT. The chain is built from TRBV5-6 and TRBJ1-5, with TRBD1 matching over 10 bases. The CDR3 length is 16 residues. CDR1 SGHDT and CDR2 YYEEEE come from the germline V gene. V dropped 4 bases and J dropped 6; count of bases not matched to a gene: 10.

This chain uses TRBV10-3 with TRBJ2-5, with 9 nucleotides matching TRBD1. Germline trimming cut 3 bases from V and 5 bases from J; bases unmatched to any gene: 7. Germline V gene data show CDR1 as ENHRY and CDR2 as SYGVKD. This CDR3 is 15 amino acids long. The CDR3 DNA sequence: TGTGCCATCAGTGAACAGGGGGCTGCGGGTGAGACCCAGTACTTC. Translated: CAISEQGAAGETQYF.

The chain combines TRBV5-1 with TRBJ2-2; D might be TRBD1 or TRBD2, each matching 5 bases. Germline V gene data show CDR1 as SGHRS and CDR2 as YFSETQ. The CDR3 spans 14 residues. The V gene lost 7 bases and the J gene lost 4 bases, with 14 bases spanning the gap. The CDR3 DNA reads TGCGCCAGCTCTGAGGGGCGCAGCACCGGGGAGCTGTTTTTT. It yields the protein CASSEGRSTGELFF.

The CDR3 sequence: CASSLGGALYEQYF. The CDR3 DNA follows: TGCGCCAGCAGCTTGGGGGGGGCCCTCTACGAGCAGTACTTC. The genes are TRBV5-1 and TRBJ2-5; D is possibly TRBD1 or TRBD2 (6 bases each). TRBJ2-7 explains the end of the DNA better; the J call may be wrong. The CDR3 extends over 14 amino acids. Per the germline V gene, CDR1 is SGHRS and CDR2 is YFSETQ.

J is TRBJ1-2 and V is TRBV30; a possible D gene is TRBD1 (5 bases). Trimming removed 8 bases from V and 0 bases from J, with 10 bases in between. Germline V gene lookup returns CDR1 GTSNPN and CDR2 SVGIG (reference sequence). This CDR3 region has 12 residues. This chain's CDR3 is CAIKGPNYGYTF. The CDR3 nucleotides read TGTGCCATCAAGGGGCCTAACTATGGCTACACCTTC.

This chain links TRBV18 with TRBJ2-7; D remains unclear. The CDR3 is 12 amino acids. V lost 3 bases to trimming and J lost 5 bases, with 8 bases between them. Looked up from germline, CDR1 is KGHSH and CDR2 is LQKENI. The CDR3 loop is CASSPVTDEQYF. For the CDR3, the DNA is TGTGCCAGCTCACCCGTGACCGACGAGCAGTACTTC.

The chain employs TRBV9 and TRBJ2-7; TRBD2 matches 8 bases. This CDR3 contains 16 residues. Germline trimming cut 1 base from V and 0 bases from J; bases unmatched to any gene: 6. CDR1 and CDR2 (germline): SGDLS, YYNGEE. The DNA for the CDR3 is TGTGCCAGCAGCGTAAGCGGGAGTCTGAGCTCCTACGAGCAGTACTTC. Amino acid sequence: CASSVSGSLSSYEQYF.

The V call is TRBV28, the J call TRBJ2-7; 8 bases are shared with TRBD1. From germline, CDR1 is MDHEN and CDR2 SYDVKM. V trimming: 2 bases; J trimming: 5 bases; junction bases outside the gene matches: 8. The CDR3 totals 15 residues. The CDR3 DNA sequence: TGTGCCAGCAGTTTAGTAGCAGGGGGCATCGACGAGCAGTACTTC. It specifies CASSLVAGGIDEQYF. Based on the CDR3 plus reference TRBV28 and TRBJ2-7, the full variable domain is DVKVTQSSRYLVKRTGEKVFLECVQDMDHENMFWYRQDPGLGLRLIYFSYDVKMKEKGDIPEGYSVSREKKERFSLILESASTNQTSMYLCASSLVAGGIDEQYFGPGTRLTVT.

CDR3 sequence reads: CASARGGGTGELFF. DNA of the CDR3: TGTGCCTCGGCCCGGGGGGGCGGCACCGGGGAGCTGTTTTTT. The chain recombines TRBV9 with TRBJ2-2, with 8 bases aligning to TRBD2. Unmatched junction bases numbered 9, after V lost 10 bases and J lost 4 bases. The CDR3 runs to 14 residues. The germline CDR1 and CDR2 sequences are SGDLS and YYNGEE.

This clone was seen only once. The V gene is TRBV5-8, the J gene TRBJ2-7, with TRBD1 as a possible D gene (6 bases). CDR1 and CDR2 (germline): SGHTS, YDEGEE. CDR3 length: 13 residues. Trimming removed 2 bases from V and 1 base from J, with 7 bases in between. CDR3 protein: CASSLQGSYEQYF. The CDR3, as DNA: TGTGCCAGCAGCTTACAGGGTTCCTACGAGCAGTACTTC. The full variable domain, in which reference TRBV5-8 and TRBJ2-7 provide the parts outside the CDR3, is EAGVTQSPTHLIKTRGQQATLRCSPISGHTSVYWYQQALGLGLQFLLWYDEGEERNRGNFPPRFSGRQFPNYSSELNVNALELEDSALYLCASSLQGSYEQYFGPGTRLTVT.

The V call is TRBV9, the J call TRBJ1-3, with 7 bases fitting TRBD1. CDR3 length: 15 residues. Trimming took 4 bases from V and 4 from J; bases not matched to a gene: 8. Germline CDR1 and CDR2: SGDLS and YYNGEE. CDR3 sequence reads: CASSPPGQIGNTIYF. The CDR3 DNA reads TGTGCCAGCAGCCCCCCGGGACAGATCGGAAACACCATATATTTT.

The chain uses TRBV27 and TRBJ2-3, with a possible D match to TRBD2 (5 bases). Germline V gene lookup returns CDR1 MNHEY and CDR2 SMNVEV (reference sequence). Trimming shortened V by 2 bases and J by 1 base, and 19 bases separated the two germline ends. This CDR3 comprises 18 residues. Here the CDR3 DNA reads TGTGCCAGCAGTTTAACTTCTGTGGGAGTTGGGGGCACAGATACGCAGTATTTT. Translating gives CASSLTSVGVGGTDTQYF.

J is TRBJ2-1 and V is TRBV28, with TRBD2 as a possible D gene (5 bases). The CDR3 runs 14 residues. Trimming stripped 5 bases from V and 6 bases from J, with 14 bases between. Germline V CDR1 and CDR2: MDHEN, SYDVKM. The CDR3 protein is CASSTDYSANEQFF. CDR3 nucleotides: TGTGCCAGCAGTACCGACTATTCCGCCAATGAGCAGTTCTTC.

The chain joins TRBV2 to TRBJ1-3; weak D call: TRBD1 (5 bases). This CDR3 is built from 14 residues. V gave up 6 bases and J gave up 1 base, with 10 bases separating them. Looked up from germline, CDR1 is SNHLY and CDR2 is FYNNEI. CDR3 region: CASSLTESGNTIYF. As DNA, the CDR3 is TGTGCCAGCAGCCTGACAGAATCTGGAAACACCATATATTTT.

The V and J genes are TRBV28 and TRBJ2-5; D may be TRBD2 (6 bases). The germline V gene has CDR1 MDHEN and CDR2 SYDVKM. This CDR3 contains 14 residues. The V end was cut by 6 bases, the J end by 5 bases, with 16 bases between. For the CDR3, the DNA is TGTGCCAGCAGAAATCGGGACTCGCAGGAGACCCAGTACTTC. This codes for CASRNRDSQETQYF.

By proportion, this clone is large. The chain is built from TRBV7-3 and TRBJ2-3; the match to TRBD2 covers 9 bases. The CDR3 runs to 17 residues. The V and J ends lost 1 base and 4 bases, in that order; junction bases with no gene match: 9. The germline V gene has CDR1 SGHTA and CDR2 FQGTGA. The CDR3 DNA follows: TGTGCCAGCAGCTTAATCCCGGCGGGGGGGCAGGCAGATACGCAGTATTTT. Protein sequence: CASSLIPAGGQADTQYF.

The gene calls are TRBV19 and TRBJ2-5; 11 nucleotides match TRBD2. The CDR3 runs 15 residues. In germline, CDR1 is LNHDA, CDR2 SQIVND (reference sequence). V was clipped by 3 bases and J by 5 bases; unmatched bases: 5. CDR3 nucleotide sequence: TGTGCCAGTAGTATTGGGGGACTAGCGGTCGAGACCCAGTACTTC. Translated, it gives CASSIGGLAVETQYF.

CDR3 nucleotides: TGTGCCAGCTCCGGGCAGGGTTACTACGAGCAGTACTTC. Encoded protein: CASSGQGYYEQYF. V and J are TRBV18 and TRBJ2-7; perhaps TRBD1 as D (5 bases). With 6 bases removed from V and 3 bases from J, the gap between germline ends came to 12 bases. The CDR3 is 13 residues long. CDR1 and CDR2 from the germline V gene are KGHSH and LQKENI. Together with reference TRBV18 and TRBJ2-7, the CDR3 gives the full variable domain: NAGVMQNPRHLVRRRGQEARLRCSPMKGHSHVYWYRQLPEEGLKFMVYLQKENIIDESGMPKERFSAEFPKEGPSILRIQQVVRGDSAAYFCASSGQGYYEQYFGPGTRLTVT.

This chain uses TRBV18 with TRBJ1-1; 7 positions agree with TRBD1. V trimming: 4 bases; J trimming: 4 bases; junction bases outside the gene matches: 3. Looked up from germline, CDR1 is KGHSH and CDR2 is LQKENI. The CDR3 totals 13 residues. CDR3 bases: TGTGCCAGCTCACTAGACAGGGTCACTGAAGCTTTCTTT. This codes for CASSLDRVTEAFF. The complete variable domain, with remaining parts taken from reference TRBV18 and TRBJ1-1, reads NAGVMQNPRHLVRRRGQEARLRCSPMKGHSHVYWYRQLPEEGLKFMVYLQKENIIDESGMPKERFSAEFPKEGPSILRIQQVVRGDSAAYFCASSLDRVTEAFFGQGTRLTVV.

Turning to this clone: The limits of the CDR3 on the DNA are not certain, so only TCRdb's listed CDR3 is given. V gene TRBV21-1 combines with J gene TRBJ1-2; the DNA was not compared with TRBD1, the D call given in the table. TRBV21-1 constitutes a pseudogene. The CDR3 contains 19 residues when both ends are counted. The CDR3 region is CASSPNWGPGTPSPGGYTF.

V and J are TRBV30 and TRBJ1-1; D unresolved. Trimming removed 5 bases at V and 0 bases at J, with 7 bases between. There are 12 residues in the CDR3. In germline, CDR1 is GTSNPN, CDR2 SVGIG (reference sequence). CDR3 sequence: CAWRVMNTEAFF. The CDR3 DNA reads TGTGCCTGGCGAGTAATGAACACTGAAGCTTTCTTT.